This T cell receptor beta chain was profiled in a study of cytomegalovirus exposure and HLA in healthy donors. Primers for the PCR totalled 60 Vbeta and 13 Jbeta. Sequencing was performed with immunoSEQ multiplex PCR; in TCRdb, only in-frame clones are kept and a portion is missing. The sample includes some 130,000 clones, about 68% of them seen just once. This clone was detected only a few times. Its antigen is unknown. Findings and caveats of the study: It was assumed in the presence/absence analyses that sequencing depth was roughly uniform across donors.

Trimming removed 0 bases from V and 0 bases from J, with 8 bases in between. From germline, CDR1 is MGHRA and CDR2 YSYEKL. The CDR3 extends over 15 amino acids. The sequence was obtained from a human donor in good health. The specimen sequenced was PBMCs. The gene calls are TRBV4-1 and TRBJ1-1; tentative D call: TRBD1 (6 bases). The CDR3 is CASSQEQGVNTEAFF. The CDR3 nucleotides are TGCGCCAGCAGCCAAGAACAGGGAGTGAACACTGAAGCTTTCTTT.